The clone carrying this T cell receptor (beta chain) was recorded at least ten times. This sample is drawn from a study of regulatory T cells in long-lasting Graves disease. Researchers made TCR beta libraries by using iRepertoire HTBI primers and running Arm-PCR on CDR3 regions. From the multiplex PCR reads, TCRdb called clonotypes with MiXCR, one entry per CDR3 protein. This table has around 400,000 distinct CDR3 sequences, 20% to 30% appearing once. CDR3 size: 15 residues. CDR1 MNHNS and CDR2 SASEGT come from the germline V gene. The junction had 9 bases not matched to a gene; V was cut back by 7 bases and J by 0 bases. Time point: persistent/refractory GD, antithyroid drugs over 5 years with positive TRAb. RNA isolated from PBMCs was used to make the TCR library.

Specimen: peripheral blood mononuclear cells (PBMCs), collected when the disease was refractory, from a patient treated with antithyroid drugs. The J gene is TRBJ2-7, the V gene TRBV6-1; 7 nucleotides line up with TRBD1. The sequence derives from a female donor with Graves disease. The CDR3 sequence is CASTAGTASSYEQYF. The CDR3 DNA reads as TGTGCCAGCACCGCCGGGACAGCGAGCTCCTACGAGCAGTACTTC.